This T cell receptor beta chain was recorded in a study of shared clonotypes between healthy human individuals. This clone has a single count. Its target is unknown. Sequencing used immunoSEQ multiplex PCR; TCRdb keeps in-frame clones, though not all of them. The sample has 1.5 million to 1.9 million clones, approximately 98% seen once. The CDR3 extends over 14 amino acids. Germline V gene sequence: CDR1 SGHTA, CDR2 FQGNSA. The trim removed 2 bases at V and 6 bases at J, leaving 4 bases unmatched. Study-wide results and limits: Shared across a few donors were around 5% of the naive CD4 clonotypes.

None of the donors, who were healthy HIV-negative adults, had recently had acute infections or vaccinations. CD45RA-negative memory and CD45RA+ naive subsets were split from the CD4+ cells. This clonotype originated in a young man in good health. The source material was naive CD4+ T cells sorted from blood. Noted subset: CD45RA+ positively selected. This rearrangement joins TRBV7-2 to TRBJ1-1; TRBD1 aligns across 9 bases. Here the CDR3 DNA reads TGTGCCAGCAGCTTATTACAGGGGGCCTCTGAAGCTTTCTTT. It translates to CASSLLQGASEAFF.